The clone carrying this T cell receptor (beta chain) was observed a single time. Per the germline V gene, CDR1 is ENHRY and CDR2 is SYGVKD. CDR3 length: 16 amino acids. The V and J ends lost 2 bases and 4 bases respectively, with 15 bases between them. Authors' data handling: Amplifying reference gene primers gave estimates of nucleated cell counts. Produced via immunoSEQ multiplex PCR; TCRdb's table is partial and in-frame only. The DNA gave D and trimming, while V, J and clone size come from that table. The table includes around 300,000 clones, 89% detected once. The data stem from a study of blood T cell repertoires in COVID-19. Study overall: Whether acute or convalescent, the COVID-19 samples came from the United States, Italy and Spain.

The chain employs TRBV10-3 and TRBJ1-3; D unclear. The sequence came from a woman between 40 and 55 years old who had recovered from COVID-19. Sample: peripheral blood. CDR3 sequence: CAISEHGVFGGNTIYF. CDR3 nucleotide sequence: TGTGCCATCAGTGAGCATGGAGTTTTTGGGGGAAACACCATATATTTT.